The present T cell receptor beta chain was sequenced within a study of shared clonotypes between healthy human individuals. Turning to the study itself: CD8 memory received one plate per donor, CD8 naive two, CD4 memory three and CD4 naive three.

The protocol was immunoSEQ multiplex PCR, while the TCRdb copy is restricted to in-frame clones and leaves out a portion. The sample includes around 990,000 clones, approximately 80% seen only once; the top ten take approximately 0.95%. Note on this clone: The antigen remains unidentified.

Study observations and caveats: A reduction in generation probabilities was seen for non-shared clonotypes relative to those shared by all four donors. With a handful of donors compared, 4.5% to 6.5% of naive CD4 clonotypes were shared.

The J segment lost 7 bases and the V segment lost 6 bases, leaving 10 bases of the junction unmatched. CDR1 MDHEN and CDR2 SYDVKM come from the germline V gene. The CDR3 is made up of 14 amino acids. The chain uses TRBV28 and TRBJ1-2, with TRBD1 identical over 8 bases. The sample taken for sequencing was memory CD4+ T cells from PBMCs. Subset given: CD45RA-negative fraction. The clonotype was recovered from a man aged 18 to 35 in good health. Some clones in this sample may be carry-over from other donors' samples. The CDR3 sequence is CASSQGQGAAGYTF. Written as DNA, the CDR3 is TGTGCCAGCAGCCAAGGGCAGGGGGCGGCTGGCTACACCTTC.